The 32 T cell receptor beta chains reported below all come from one sample, sequenced in a study of T cells in localized non-small cell lung cancer. Data came from immunoSEQ multiplex PCR; TCRdb stores just in-frame clones and leaves some out. The sample records a few thousand clones, about 42% being singletons. The sample was lung tumor tissue, taken before any cancer treatment. Every receptor here comes from a woman aged 40-69 years with stage I lung adenocarcinoma.

V and J are TRBV29-1 and TRBJ1-3; D remains unclear. Germline V gene data show CDR1 as SQVTM and CDR2 as ANQGSEA. The CDR3 runs 13 residues. The V gene lost 2 bases and the J gene lost 0 bases, with 5 bases spanning the gap. The CDR3 sequence is CSVEQSSGNTIYF. CDR3 bases: TGCAGCGTTGAACAGAGCTCTGGAAACACCATATATTTT.

The V gene is TRBV18, the J gene TRBJ2-5; possibly TRBD1 for D (6 bases). Germline CDR1 reads KGHSH; CDR2 reads LQKENI. V lost 3 bases and J 2 bases, leaving 10 bases between the germline ends. The CDR3 contains 14 residues. CDR3 residues: CASSPGQMQETQYF. CDR3 coding DNA: TGTGCCAGCTCACCCGGACAGATGCAAGAGACCCAGTACTTC.

This clone has more than one count but fewer than ten. This chain connects TRBV28 to TRBJ1-5; 7 positions match TRBD1. The junction had 8 bases not matched to a gene; V was cut back by 0 bases and J by 0 bases. There are 18 residues in the CDR3. Germline V gene sequence: CDR1 MDHEN, CDR2 SYDVKM. Here the CDR3 DNA reads TGTGCCAGCAGTTTATGGTTAACAGGGGAGTATAGCAATCAGCCCCAGCATTTT. As protein: CASSLWLTGEYSNQPQHF.

This clone was counted between two and nine times. V and J are TRBV10-1 and TRBJ2-3; 11 nucleotides match TRBD2. Trimming at V came to 9 bases and at J to 2 bases, leaving 4 bases not matched to a gene. There are 14 residues in the CDR3. CDR1 is WNHNN and CDR2 is SYGVQD in the germline V gene (reference sequence). This CDR3 is CASSSGRATDTQYF. CDR3 nucleotide sequence: TGCGCCAGTAGTAGCGGGAGGGCCACAGATACGCAGTATTTT.

This clone was picked up a small number of times. The genes are TRBV19 and TRBJ2-2, with 8 bases identical to TRBD2. V shed 9 bases, J shed 5 bases, and the junction held 8 bases outside the gene matches. Germline V gene sequence: CDR1 LNHDA, CDR2 SQIVND (reference sequence). The CDR3 totals 14 residues. The CDR3 here is CASASGSGTGELFF. CDR3 DNA sequence: TGTGCCAGCGCCAGCGGGAGCGGGACCGGGGAGCTGTTTTTT.

The table lists this clone with a few counts. Here the CDR3 DNA reads TGTGCCAGCAGCTTTGAGGGATATAGCAATCAGCCCCAGCATTTT. This sequence encodes CASSFEGYSNQPQHF. This chain uses TRBV12-1 with TRBJ1-5. TRBV12-1 corresponds to a pseudogene. The CDR3 length is 15 residues.

In its sample, this clone was seen a few times. The rearrangement links TRBV6-1 to TRBJ2-7, with D possibly called TRBD1 or TRBD2 (6 bases each). CDR3 length: 15 amino acids. The V end was cut by 1 base, the J end by 1 base, with 11 bases between. Germline CDR1 and CDR2: MNHNS and SASEGT. The CDR3 is CASSEVGGPSYEQYF. Written as DNA, the CDR3 is TGTGCCAGCAGTGAAGTAGGGGGGCCATCCTACGAGCAGTACTTC.

This clone is termed medium-sized. The V call is TRBV6-8, the J call TRBJ2-7, with 7 bases aligning to TRBD1. The length of the CDR3 is 13 residues. The germline V gene has CDR1 MNHGY and CDR2 SAAAGT. V was pared by 4 bases and J by 5 bases, with 5 bases of the junction left unmatched. CDR3 residues: CASSSATGNEQYF. The CDR3 coding sequence is TGTGCCAGCAGTTCCGCGACAGGGAACGAGCAGTACTTC.

The chain joins TRBV28 to TRBJ1-1; D gene uncertain. Germline loops: CDR1 MDHEN, CDR2 SYDVKM. Trimming took 3 bases from V and 5 from J, leaving 13 bases between them. This CDR3 has 14 residues. The CDR3 here is CASSFPARVTEAFF. The DNA for the CDR3 is TGTGCCAGCAGTTTCCCGGCCCGCGTGACTGAAGCTTTCTTT.

V is TRBV30 and J is TRBJ2-1, with a weak D call TRBD1 (6 bases). The CDR3 extends over 13 amino acids. Germline CDR1 GTSNPN, CDR2 SVGIG (reference sequence). V lost 1 base to trimming and J lost 9 bases, with 13 bases between them. The CDR3 region is CAWSATGASEQFF. The CDR3 coding sequence is TGTGCCTGGAGTGCGACAGGAGCGAGTGAGCAGTTCTTC.

This chain uses TRBV11-3 with TRBJ2-1, with 9 nucleotides matching TRBD1. The CDR3 length is 15 residues. After removal of 3 bases from V and 8 bases from J, the junction contained 8 bases not matched to a gene. Germline lookup yields CDR1 SGHNT and CDR2 YENEEA. The DNA for the CDR3 is TGTGCCAGCAGCTTGGGGGACAGGGCTTCTCATGAGCAGTTCTTC. Amino acid sequence: CASSLGDRASHEQFF. The whole variable domain, filled in from reference TRBV11-3 and TRBJ2-1, reads EAGVVQSPRYKIIEKKQPVAFWCNPISGHNTLYWYLQNLGQGPELLIRYENEEAVDDSQLPKDRFSAERLKGVDSTLKIQPAELGDSAVYLCASSLGDRASHEQFFGPGTRLTVL.

The count of this clone is one. In DNA, the CDR3 is TGCAGCGTTGGAAGGACTTCGTCGGTCTCCTACAATGAGCAGTTCTTC. Its protein product is CSVGRTSSVSYNEQFF. J is TRBJ2-1 and V is TRBV29-1; D may be TRBD2 (5 bases). Germline-derived CDR1 and CDR2 are SQVTM and ANQGSEA. The length of the CDR3 is 16 residues. Trimming removed 4 bases at V and 0 bases at J, with 16 bases between.

This clone has only a few counts. The chain employs TRBV19 and TRBJ1-2, with D perhaps TRBD1 (5 bases). Germline V gene lookup returns CDR1 LNHDA and CDR2 SQIVND (reference sequence). This CDR3 is 13 amino acids long. The V end lost 7 bases, the J end lost 6 bases, and 15 bases lay between the germline ends. The CDR3 DNA sequence: TGTGCCAGTACTAGAACCCTCAGGGATGGCTACACCTTC. Protein product: CASTRTLRDGYTF.

The chain carries TRBV10-3 and TRBJ1-1, with TRBD1 identical over 7 bases. The CDR3 spans 15 residues. CDR1 and CDR2 from the germline V gene are ENHRY and SYGVKD. V was pared by 0 bases and J by 0 bases, with 1 base of the junction left unmatched. CDR3 sequence reads: CAISESGGLNTEAFF. The CDR3 nucleotides read TGTGCCATCAGTGAGTCAGGGGGCTTGAACACTGAAGCTTTCTTT.

The sample holds a few counts of this clone. The chain has TRBV11-3 and TRBJ2-5; D is uncertain. V lost 8 bases and J 3 bases, leaving 16 bases between the germline ends. CDR3 size: 14 residues. Germline V gives CDR1 SGHNT, CDR2 YENEEA. CDR3 bases: TGTGCCAGCCAACCCCCGGTTCGGGAAGAGACCCAGTACTTC. Protein product: CASQPPVREETQYF.

The chain uses TRBV28 and TRBJ1-4; 8 bases agree with TRBD1. This CDR3 has 17 amino acids. The V segment lost 3 bases and the J segment 8 bases; nucleotides outside the gene matches: 14. Looked up from germline, CDR1 is MDHEN and CDR2 is SYDVKM. This CDR3 is CASSFLRGRPAVEKLFF. The CDR3 region has the DNA TGTGCCAGCAGTTTTCTCAGGGGGCGACCCGCCGTAGAAAAACTGTTTTTT.

The sample holds a few counts of this clone. The rearrangement links TRBV11-3 to TRBJ2-2; 9 bases are shared with TRBD1. The germline V gene encodes CDR1 SGHNT and CDR2 YENEEA. This CDR3 comprises 14 residues. V shed 3 bases, J shed 7 bases, and the junction held 3 bases outside the gene matches. Here the CDR3 reads CASSLGQGVGELFF. The CDR3 DNA follows: TGTGCCAGCAGCTTGGGACAGGGTGTCGGGGAGCTGTTTTTT.

This clone has only a few counts. The chain uses TRBV9 and TRBJ1-2; possibly TRBD1 for D (6 bases). V lost 5 bases and J 5 bases, leaving 16 bases between the germline ends. The CDR3 is 14 residues long. Germline V gene sequence: CDR1 SGDLS, CDR2 YYNGEE. DNA of the CDR3: TGTGCCAGCAGTGAATCCGGGCAGGGGTATGGCTACACCTTC. Its protein product is CASSESGQGYGYTF.

The CDR3 DNA is TGTGCCAGCAGCCCCCGGGGACAGGCTGGAAATGGCTACACCTTC. This codes for CASSPRGQAGNGYTF. This chain links TRBV14 with TRBJ1-2; 8 bases map to TRBD1. CDR3 length equals 15 residues. V trimming: 4 bases; J trimming: 6 bases; junction bases outside the gene matches: 10. CDR1 and CDR2 (germline): SGHDN, FVKESK.

This clone qualifies as medium-sized. The rearrangement joins TRBV11-3 to TRBJ2-7, with 14 bases aligning to TRBD2. CDR1 is SGHNT and CDR2 is YENEEA in the germline V gene. Germline trimming cut 3 bases from V and 7 bases from J; bases unmatched to any gene: 8. This CDR3 region has 16 residues. CDR3 DNA sequence: TGTGCCAGCAGCTTGTCCGGACTAGCGGGAGGATTTGAGCAGTACTTC. It codes for CASSLSGLAGGFEQYF.

This clone is labeled medium-sized. The CDR3 spells CASSDPPGGLAGNNEQFF. The CDR3 nucleotides read TGTGCCAGCAGCGACCCACCAGGGGGTCTAGCGGGAAACAATGAGCAGTTCTTC. The genes are TRBV11-3 and TRBJ2-1; 9 positions agree with TRBD2. Germline trimming cut 5 bases from V and 5 bases from J; bases unmatched to any gene: 16. CDR1 and CDR2 from the germline V gene are SGHNT and YENEEA. This CDR3 spans 18 amino acids.

The rearrangement joins TRBV11-3 to TRBJ1-1; no clear D gene. CDR1 and CDR2 (germline): SGHNT, YENEEA. The CDR3 consists of 14 residues. The V and J ends lost 5 bases and 5 bases respectively, with 15 bases between them. This CDR3 is CASSGWGRRTEAFF. Here the CDR3 DNA reads TGTGCCAGCAGCGGATGGGGAAGGCGGACTGAAGCTTTCTTT.

Within the sample, this clone is medium-sized. This rearrangement joins TRBV6-8 to TRBJ2-6; TRBD1 matches 7 bases. The germline CDR1 and CDR2 sequences are MNHGY and SAAAGT. Unmatched junction bases numbered 4, after V lost 6 bases and J lost 2 bases. CDR3 length: 15 amino acids. CDR3 region: CASSPQGAGANVLTF. CDR3 nucleotides: TGTGCCAGCAGCCCCCAGGGGGCTGGGGCCAACGTCCTGACTTTC.

This clone has a handful of counts. The J gene is TRBJ2-2, the V gene TRBV6-8; 10 positions agree with TRBD2. This CDR3 contains 14 residues. Germline assignment: CDR1 MNHGY and CDR2 SAAAGT. Unmatched junction bases numbered 7, after V lost 9 bases and J lost 6 bases. The CDR3 DNA sequence: TGTGCCAGTGCACGAGCGGGAGGGCCCGGGGAGCTGTTTTTT. This sequence encodes CASARAGGPGELFF.

The chain has TRBV10-1 and TRBJ2-3; D might be TRBD2 (6 bases). Between the trimmed V and J ends, which lost 2 bases and 4 bases, there was a span of 13 bases. The germline V gene encodes CDR1 WNHNN and CDR2 SYGVQD (reference sequence). The CDR3 is 15 amino acids. The CDR3 spells CASSEQGGRSDTQYF. DNA of the CDR3: TGCGCCAGCAGTGAGCAGGGAGGTCGGTCAGATACGCAGTATTTT.

The V gene is TRBV19, the J gene TRBJ1-5; possibly TRBD1 for D (5 bases). Germline assignment: CDR1 LNHDA and CDR2 SQIVND (reference sequence). The V end was cut by 0 bases, the J end by 10 bases, with 10 bases between. The length of the CDR3 is 13 residues. CDR3 nucleotides: TGTGCCAGTAGTATAGAGGGGGAAGGCCCCCAGCATTTT. Protein product: CASSIEGEGPQHF.

This chain links TRBV2 with TRBJ1-1; D perhaps matches TRBD1 (6 bases). The germline CDR1 and CDR2 sequences are SNHLY and FYNNEI. V lost 1 base and J 2 bases, leaving 11 bases between the germline ends. The CDR3 contains 15 residues. CDR3 loop: CASSEDRGRNTEAFF. CDR3 DNA sequence: TGTGCCAGCAGTGAAGATCGGGGGCGAAACACTGAAGCTTTCTTT.

The chain has TRBV6-8 and TRBJ2-2; D uncertain. CDR1 and CDR2 from the germline V gene are MNHGY and SAAAGT. The CDR3 spans 12 residues. The V and J ends lost 4 bases and 4 bases respectively, with 4 bases between them. This CDR3 reads CASSFSTGELFF. In DNA form, the CDR3 reads TGTGCCAGCAGTTTTAGCACCGGGGAGCTGTTTTTT.

This chain links TRBV29-1 with TRBJ2-7, with D possibly matching TRBD1 (5 bases). From germline, CDR1 is SQVTM and CDR2 ANQGSEA. Trimming shortened V by 3 bases and J by 1 base, and 7 bases separated the two germline ends. The CDR3 extends over 12 amino acids. Written as DNA, the CDR3 is TGCAGCGTTGAGTCAGGGTCCTACGAGCAGTACTTC. Translating it yields CSVESGSYEQYF.

The chain is built from TRBV6-8 and TRBJ1-1; D unresolved. The CDR3 is made up of 14 amino acids. V gave up 5 bases and J gave up 0 bases, with 10 bases separating them. Germline V gene sequence: CDR1 MNHGY, CDR2 SAAAGT. This chain's CDR3 is CASSDNGMNTEAFF. The CDR3 nucleotides read TGTGCCAGCAGTGATAATGGGATGAACACTGAAGCTTTCTTT.

This clone was detected a few times. The gene calls are TRBV15 and TRBJ2-7, with 10 nucleotides matching TRBD2. The V segment lost 1 base and the J segment 3 bases; nucleotides outside the gene matches: 0. CDR3 length equals 14 residues. Germline CDR1 and CDR2: LNHNV and YYDKDF (reference sequence). The chain's CDR3 is CATSRGTSGYEQYF. In DNA, the CDR3 is TGTGCCACCAGCAGAGGGACTAGCGGCTACGAGCAGTACTTC.

This chain uses TRBV9 with TRBJ1-2; D is undetermined. CDR3 size: 15 residues. CDR1 and CDR2 from the germline V gene are SGDLS and YYNGEE. V was shortened by 0 bases and J by 3 bases, with 12 bases between the two germline ends. The CDR3, as DNA: TGTGCCAGCAGCGTAGCTCAAGCCCGGGACTATGGCTACACCTTC. It codes for CASSVAQARDYGYTF.